This entry features one TCR beta chain sequence. The data were produced by immunoSEQ multiplex PCR, yet TCRdb's version contains in-frame clones alone and is incomplete. The sample shows 95,000 to 150,000 clones, roughly 90% of them seen only once. This specimen comes from a study of blood T cell repertoires in COVID-19. Study details: COVID-19 samples collected from the United States, Italy and Spain covered acute and convalescent phases. The analysed material was cDNA or gDNA that came from T cells, B-cell-depleted T cells, or PBMCs.

Losses at the gene ends were 5 bases for V and 5 bases for J; bases not matched to a gene: 10. CDR3 length: 16 amino acids. Germline values: CDR1 SGHAT, CDR2 FQNNGV. The specimen was peripheral blood. The chain carries TRBV11-2 and TRBJ2-3; 10 bases map to TRBD2. The sequence came from a man in his fifties or sixties with COVID-19, enrolled during active disease. This chain's CDR3 is CASSLLAGYFGDTQYF. The DNA for the CDR3 is TGTGCCAGCAGCCTACTAGCGGGGTATTTTGGAGATACGCAGTATTTT.